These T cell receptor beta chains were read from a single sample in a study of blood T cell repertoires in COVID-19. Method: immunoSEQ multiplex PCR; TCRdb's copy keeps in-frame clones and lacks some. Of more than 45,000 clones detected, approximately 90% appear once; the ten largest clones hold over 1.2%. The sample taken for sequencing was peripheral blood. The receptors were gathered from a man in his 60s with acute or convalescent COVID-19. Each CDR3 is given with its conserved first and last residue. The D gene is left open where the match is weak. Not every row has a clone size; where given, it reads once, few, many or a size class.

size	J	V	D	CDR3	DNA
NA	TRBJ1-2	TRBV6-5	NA	CASSYSQGMGGYTF	TGTGCCAGCAGTTACTCTCAGGGGATGGGAGGCTACACCTTC
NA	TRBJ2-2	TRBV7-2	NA	CASSLTGPNTGELFF	TGTGCCAGCAGCTTAACAGGGCCGAACACCGGGGAGCTGTTTTTT
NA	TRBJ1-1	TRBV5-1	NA	CASSLVLPATDTEAFF	TGCGCCAGCAGCTTGGTTCTACCCGCGACAGACACTGAAGCTTTCTTT
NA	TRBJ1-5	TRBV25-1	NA	CASSEAGGGQPQHF	TGTGCCAGCAGCGAAGCCGGGGGAGGCCAGCCCCAGCATTTT
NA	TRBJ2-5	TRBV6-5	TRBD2	CASSLTGTSLGETQYF	TGTGCCAGCAGTTTAACCGGGACTAGCCTCGGGGAGACCCAGTACTTC
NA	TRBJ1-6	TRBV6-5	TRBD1	CACWDSNNSPLHF	TGTGCCTGCTGGGACAGTAATAATTCACCCCTCCACTTT
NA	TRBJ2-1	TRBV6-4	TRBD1	CASSDSGQGPYNEQFF	TGTGCCAGCAGTGACTCGGGACAGGGGCCTTACAATGAGCAGTTCTTC
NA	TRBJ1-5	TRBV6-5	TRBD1	CASSYSGGTDQPQHF	TGTGCCAGCAGTTACTCAGGGGGCACCGATCAGCCCCAGCATTTT
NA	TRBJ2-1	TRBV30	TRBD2	CAGGQGLAGGPNNEQFF	TGTGCCGGAGGACAGGGGTTAGCGGGAGGGCCCAACAATGAGCAGTTCTTC
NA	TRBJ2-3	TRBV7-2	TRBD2	CASSASGTRTDTQYF	TGTGCCAGCAGCGCCAGCGGGACCCGCACAGATACGCAGTATTTT
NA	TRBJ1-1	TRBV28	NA	CASSRLGASTEAFF	TGTGCCAGCAGTAGACTGGGTGCGTCCACTGAAGCTTTCTTT
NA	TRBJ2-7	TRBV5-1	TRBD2	CASSPAGGRSEQYF	TGCGCCAGCAGCCCCGCGGGCGGGAGGAGCGAGCAGTACTTC
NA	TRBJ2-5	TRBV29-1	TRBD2	CSASGGPGLETQYF	TGCAGTGCTTCGGGAGGGCCTGGTTTAGAGACCCAGTACTTC
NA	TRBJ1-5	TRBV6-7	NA	CASSYSTSSGVNPGNQPQHF	TGTGCCAGCAGTTACTCGACCTCTTCGGGGGTGAATCCAGGCAATCAGCCCCAGCATTTT
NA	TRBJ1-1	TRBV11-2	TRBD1	CASSLGQGAGNTEAFF	TGTGCCAGCAGCTTAGGTCAGGGGGCTGGGAACACTGAAGCTTTCTTT
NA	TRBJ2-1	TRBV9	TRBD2	CASSVDSGTQQFF	TGTGCCAGCAGCGTAGACAGCGGGACGCAGCAGTTCTTC
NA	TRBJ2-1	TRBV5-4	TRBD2	CASSPRRAGSGDEQFF	TGTGCCAGCAGCCCCCGAAGAGCGGGATCTGGCGATGAGCAGTTCTTC
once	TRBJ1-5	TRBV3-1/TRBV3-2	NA	CASSQGQLGNQPQHF	TGTGCCAGCAGCCAAGGACAGTTGGGGAATCAGCCCCAGCATTTT
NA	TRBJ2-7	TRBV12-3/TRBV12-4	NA	CASSFSSAYEQYF	TGTGCCAGCAGTTTTTCGTCAGCCTACGAGCAGTACTTC
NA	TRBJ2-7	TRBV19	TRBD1	CASSTGTGSSYEQYF	TGTGCCAGTAGCACCGGGACAGGGAGCTCCTACGAGCAGTACTTC
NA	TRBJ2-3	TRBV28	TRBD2	CASSPMSGGSVSTDTQYF	TGTGCCAGCAGTCCCATGAGCGGGGGGAGCGTTAGCACAGATACGCAGTATTTT
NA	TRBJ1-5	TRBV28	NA	CASTSVQGNQPQHF	TGTGCCAGCACCTCAGTCCAGGGCAATCAGCCCCAGCATTTT
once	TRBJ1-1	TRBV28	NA	CASRPPGTEAFF	TGTGCCAGCAGACCCCCGGGGACTGAAGCTTTCTTT
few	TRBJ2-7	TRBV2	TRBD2	CASSRLAGEQYF	TGTGCCAGCAGTCGACTAGCCGGTGAGCAGTACTTC